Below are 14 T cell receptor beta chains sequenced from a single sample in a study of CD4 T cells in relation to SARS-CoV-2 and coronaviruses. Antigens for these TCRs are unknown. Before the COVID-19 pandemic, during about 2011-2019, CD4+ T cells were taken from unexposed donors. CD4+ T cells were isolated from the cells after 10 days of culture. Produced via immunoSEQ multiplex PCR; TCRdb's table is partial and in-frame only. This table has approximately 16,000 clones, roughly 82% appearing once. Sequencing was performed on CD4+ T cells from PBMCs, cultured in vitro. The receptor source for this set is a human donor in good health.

CDR3 residues: CASSVMGDEQFF. The DNA of the CDR3 is TGTGCCAGCAGCGTCATGGGGGATGAGCAGTTCTTC. This chain connects TRBV9 to TRBJ2-1; D may correspond to TRBD1 or TRBD2 (5 bases each). Trimming took off 2 bases at V and 8 bases at J, with 8 bases between the two ends. The CDR3 sequence is 12 residues long. The germline V gene has CDR1 SGDLS and CDR2 YYNGEE.

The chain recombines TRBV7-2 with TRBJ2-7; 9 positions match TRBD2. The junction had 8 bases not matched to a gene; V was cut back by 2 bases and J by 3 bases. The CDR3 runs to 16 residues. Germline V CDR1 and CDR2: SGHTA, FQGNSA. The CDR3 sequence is CASSLRAGGKLYEQYF. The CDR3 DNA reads TGTGCCAGCAGCTTAAGGGCGGGAGGGAAACTCTACGAGCAGTACTTC.

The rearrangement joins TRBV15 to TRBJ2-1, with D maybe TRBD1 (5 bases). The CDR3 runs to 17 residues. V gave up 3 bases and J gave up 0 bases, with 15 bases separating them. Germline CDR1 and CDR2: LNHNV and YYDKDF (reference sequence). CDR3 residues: CATSSATASDSYNEQFF. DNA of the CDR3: TGTGCCACCAGCAGTGCGACAGCCTCTGACTCCTACAATGAGCAGTTCTTC. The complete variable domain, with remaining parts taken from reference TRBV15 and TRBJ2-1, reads DAMVIQNPRYQVTQFGKPVTLSCSQTLNHNVMYWYQQKSSQAPKLLFHYYDKDFNNEADTPDNFQSRRPNTSFCFLDIRSPGLGDTAMYLCATSSATASDSYNEQFFGPGTRLTVL.

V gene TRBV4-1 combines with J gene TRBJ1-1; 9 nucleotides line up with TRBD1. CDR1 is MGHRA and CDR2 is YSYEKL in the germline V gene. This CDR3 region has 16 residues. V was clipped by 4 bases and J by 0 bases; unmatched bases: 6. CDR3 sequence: CASSPGQGTMNTEAFF. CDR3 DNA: TGCGCCAGCAGCCCAGGACAGGGGACTATGAACACTGAAGCTTTCTTT.

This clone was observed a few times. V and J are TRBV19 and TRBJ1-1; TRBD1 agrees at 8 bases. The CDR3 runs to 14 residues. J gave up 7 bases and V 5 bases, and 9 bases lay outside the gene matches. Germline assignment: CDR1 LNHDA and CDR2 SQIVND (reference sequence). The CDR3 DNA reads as TGTGCCAGTAGTGTACAGGGGGAAATCGATGAAGCTTTCTTT. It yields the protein CASSVQGEIDEAFF.

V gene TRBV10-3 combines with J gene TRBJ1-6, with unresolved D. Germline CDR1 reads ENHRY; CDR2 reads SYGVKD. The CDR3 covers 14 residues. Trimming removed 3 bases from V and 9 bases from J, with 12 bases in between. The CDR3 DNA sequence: TGTGCCATCAGTGATTTCGAACACTCTTCACCCCTCCACTTT. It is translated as CAISDFEHSSPLHF.

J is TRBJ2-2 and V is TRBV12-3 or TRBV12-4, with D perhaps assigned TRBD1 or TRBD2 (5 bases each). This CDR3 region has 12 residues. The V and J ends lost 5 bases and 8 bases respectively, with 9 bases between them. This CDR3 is CASSRGIGELFF. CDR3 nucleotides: TGTGCCAGCAGTCGGGGCATAGGGGAGCTGTTTTTT.

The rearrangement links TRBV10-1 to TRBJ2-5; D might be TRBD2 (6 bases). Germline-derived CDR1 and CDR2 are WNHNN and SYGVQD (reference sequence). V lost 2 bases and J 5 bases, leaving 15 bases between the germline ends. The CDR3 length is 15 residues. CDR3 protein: CASSEEVREEETQYF. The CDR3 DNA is TGCGCCAGCAGTGAGGAGGTGAGGGAGGAGGAGACCCAGTACTTC.

The DNA of the CDR3 is TGTGCCTGGGGACAGGGCTCCTACAATGAGCAGTTCTTC. Protein sequence: CAWGQGSYNEQFF. This chain uses TRBV30 with TRBJ2-1, with 8 bases matching TRBD1. The CDR3 loop spans 13 amino acids. CDR1 is GTSNPN and CDR2 is SVGIG in the germline V gene (reference sequence). After removal of 5 bases from V and 0 bases from J, the junction contained 0 bases not matched to a gene.

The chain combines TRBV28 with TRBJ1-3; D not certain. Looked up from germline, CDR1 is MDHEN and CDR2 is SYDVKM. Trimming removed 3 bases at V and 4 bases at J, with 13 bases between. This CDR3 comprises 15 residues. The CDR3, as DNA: TGTGCCAGCAGTTTCTATCGAACACGGGGAAACACCATATATTTT. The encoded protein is CASSFYRTRGNTIYF.

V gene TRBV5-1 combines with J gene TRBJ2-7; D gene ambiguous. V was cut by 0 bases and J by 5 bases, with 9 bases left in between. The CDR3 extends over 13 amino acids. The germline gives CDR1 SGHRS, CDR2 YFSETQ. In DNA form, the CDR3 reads TGCGCCAGCAGCTTGGATTTGTTTCACGAGCAGTACTTC. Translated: CASSLDLFHEQYF.

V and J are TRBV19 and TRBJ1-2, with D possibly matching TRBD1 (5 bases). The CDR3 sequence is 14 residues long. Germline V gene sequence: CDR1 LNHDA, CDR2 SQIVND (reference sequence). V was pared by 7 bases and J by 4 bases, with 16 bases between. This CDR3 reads CASNLAPGGYGYTF. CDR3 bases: TGTGCCAGTAACTTGGCTCCGGGGGGCTATGGCTACACCTTC.

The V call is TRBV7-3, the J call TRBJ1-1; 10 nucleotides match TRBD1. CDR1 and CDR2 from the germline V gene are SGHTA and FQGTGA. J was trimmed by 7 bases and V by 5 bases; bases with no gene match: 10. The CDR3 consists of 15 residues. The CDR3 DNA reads TGTGCCAGCAGCCCCGGGACAGGGGCCGCGAGTGAAGCTTTCTTT. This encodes CASSPGTGAASEAFF.

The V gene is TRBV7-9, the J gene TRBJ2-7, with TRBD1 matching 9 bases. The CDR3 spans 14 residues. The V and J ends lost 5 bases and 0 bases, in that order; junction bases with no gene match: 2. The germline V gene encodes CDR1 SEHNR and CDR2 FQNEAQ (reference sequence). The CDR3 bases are TGTGCCAGCAGCCCGGACAGGGGCTCCTACGAGCAGTACTTC. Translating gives CASSPDRGSYEQYF. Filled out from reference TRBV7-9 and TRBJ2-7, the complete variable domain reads DTGVSQNPRHKITKRGQNVTFRCDPISEHNRLYWYRQTLGQGPEFLTYFQNEAQLEKSRLLSDRFSAERPKGSFSTLEIQRTEQGDSAMYLCASSPDRGSYEQYFGPGTRLTVT.